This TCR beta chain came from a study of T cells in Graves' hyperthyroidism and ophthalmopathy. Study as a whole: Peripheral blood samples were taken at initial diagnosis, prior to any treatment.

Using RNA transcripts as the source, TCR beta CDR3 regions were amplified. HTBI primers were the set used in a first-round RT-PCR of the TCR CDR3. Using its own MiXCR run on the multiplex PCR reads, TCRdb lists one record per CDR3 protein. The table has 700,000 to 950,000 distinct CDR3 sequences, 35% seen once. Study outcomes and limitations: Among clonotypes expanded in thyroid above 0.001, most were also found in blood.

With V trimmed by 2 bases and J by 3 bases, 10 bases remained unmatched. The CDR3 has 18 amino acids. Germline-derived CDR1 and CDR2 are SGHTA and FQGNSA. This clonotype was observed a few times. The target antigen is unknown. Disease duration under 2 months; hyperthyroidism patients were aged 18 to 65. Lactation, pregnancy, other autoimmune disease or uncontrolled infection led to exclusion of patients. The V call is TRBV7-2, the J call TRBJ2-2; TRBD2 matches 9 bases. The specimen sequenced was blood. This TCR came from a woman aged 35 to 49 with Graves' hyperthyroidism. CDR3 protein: CASSLLASGNWDTGELFF. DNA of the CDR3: TGTGCCAGCAGCTTACTGGCTAGCGGGAACTGGGACACCGGGGAGCTGTTTTTT.